This section outlines one T cell receptor (beta chain) sequence together with its context. It lacks a known antigen. No clone much larger than this one lies a single base away; base qualities are absent. Participants in the prospective study were aged about 18 to 95 years, lived in under 30 United States geographic areas, and enrolled through a virtual design. In the prospective study, participants were assigned to cohorts based on the clinical history participants reported in a screening survey and a study questionnaire. In the prospective study, whole blood, serum and a nasopharyngeal or oropharyngeal swab were collected from each participant by mobile phlebotomists. Over a roughly 2-month period, participants in the prospective study had the option of providing additional blood draws and questionnaires. Before DNA extraction, blood samples from the prospective study were shipped at room temperature or frozen.

The trim is 7 bases for V and 6 bases for J, with a gap of 18 bases between the germline ends. The CDR3 covers 15 residues, taking in both the cysteine and the phenylalanine. Solely the CDR3 DNA is kept, with 45 bases framed from the first base. CDR1 is given as MDHEN and CDR2 as SYDVKM, both from the germline V gene. The sample originates from a study of blood T cell repertoires in COVID-19 (dated by TCRdb to about 2020). Looking at the study overall: The collaborator samples originated in the United States, Italy and Spain and spanned the acute and convalescent phases of COVID-19. The prospective study material was composed of cDNA or gDNA derived from T cells, B-cell-depleted T cells, or PBMCs. The repertoires were made available in a free public database intended to serve as a resource for research on the immune response to SARS-CoV-2. Where available, HLA class I and class II types were obtained from metadata supplied by the sample provider rather than from assay-based typing. The sample metadata nearly always contained a de-identified subject ID, COVID-19 status, age in years and sex. Deeply sampled blood TCRbeta repertoires from subjects exposed to, actively infected with, or recovered from COVID-19 were included in the dataset. Samples were obtained from the ongoing ImmuneRACE study (first 160 participants) and from roughly 1,300 subjects provided by 6 global collaborators.

What the work shows at the level of the full study, not this receptor alone: How much clinical and demographic metadata was included differed by source and by participant, and the metadata was provided uncurated.

TCRbeta CDR3 regions were amplified from genomic DNA by means of the immunoSEQ Assay, a bias-controlled multiplex PCR. As for the authors' bioinformatics: Within the assay, amplification of reference gene primers was used to estimate how many nucleated cells each sample contained. Sequence reads were collapsed and filtered to measure the absolute abundance of every unique TCRbeta CDR3 rearrangement. Productive Simpson clonality was computed per sample as the square root of Simpson's diversity index over productive rearrangements. TCRdb took this table from immuneACCESS and kept in-frame rearrangements with V and J called. Such tables lack part of the clones; where checked against another copy, unresolved V genes explain under half of the gap, and the rest is unexplained. D and trimming come from the DNA, and the V and J calls and clone size come from that table. The sample has just over 300,000 clones on record, about 90% of them singletons. Around 4.5% of the sample lies in the top ten.

Recombination linked TRBV28 to TRBJ2-2; possibly the D gene is TRBD2, per 5 matching bases. Input material: PBMCs or T cells enriched from blood (not recorded which). This sequence was found in a young woman with acute COVID-19. The CDR3 loop reads CASTSTLAWSGELFF. The bases are TGTGCCAGCACTTCTACCCTAGCTTGGTCCGGGGAGCTGTTTTTT.